The 19 T cell receptor beta chains listed next were all sequenced from one sample in a study of T cell changes during pregnancy in multiple sclerosis (dated by TCRdb to between 2018 and 2021). Library method: the immunoSEQ multiplex PCR assay. TCRdb obtained this table from immuneACCESS and retained in-frame rearrangements with V and J assigned. These tables miss some clones; where compared with another copy, unresolved V genes account for less than half of the shortfall, and the remainder is unexplained. The sample table shows approximately 97,000 clones, and 91% are seen once. Around 1.7% of the sample lies in the top ten. This specimen consisted of peripheral blood, obtained after pregnancy. The receptors derive from a female donor in good health, enrolled as a control in a pregnancy study.

The chain couples TRBV7-2 to TRBJ1-2; 8 bases are a match to TRBD1. With V trimmed by 4 bases and J by 5 bases, 9 bases remained unmatched. CDR3 length equals 15 residues. Germline CDR1 reads SGHTA; CDR2 reads FQGNSA. The CDR3 reads CASSYGQGGWYGYTF. DNA for the CDR3: TGTGCCAGCAGCTACGGACAGGGAGGATGGTATGGCTACACCTTC.

The CDR3 bases are TGTGCCAGCAGCTTAGCAGGCAGAGGGTACGGCTACACCTTC. Translation: CASSLAGRGYGYTF. The J gene is TRBJ1-2, the V gene TRBV7-3, with unresolved D. The germline V gene has CDR1 SGHTA and CDR2 FQGTGA. The CDR3 contains 14 residues. The V end lost 2 bases, the J end lost 8 bases, and 15 bases lay between the germline ends. Full variable domain (outside the CDR3, taken from reference TRBV7-3 and TRBJ1-2): GAGVSQTPSNKVTEKGKYVELRCDPISGHTALYWYRQSLGQGPEFLIYFQGTGAADDSGLPNDRFFAVRPEGSVSTLKIQRTERGDSAVYLCASSLAGRGYGYTFGSGTRLTVV.

V gene TRBV11-1 combines with J gene TRBJ2-3, with TRBD2 as a possible D gene (5 bases). The CDR3 totals 14 residues. Between the trimmed V and J ends, which lost 5 bases and 10 bases, there was a span of 19 bases. Germline CDR1 and CDR2: SGHAT and FQDESV (reference sequence). The chain's CDR3 is CASSAGIGVGPQYF. CDR3 nucleotide sequence: TGTGCCAGCAGCGCAGGCATCGGGGTTGGTCCGCAGTATTTT.

The J gene is TRBJ2-2, the V gene TRBV7-2; 14 bases align to TRBD2. J gave up 7 bases and V 5 bases, and 3 bases lay outside the gene matches. Germline-derived CDR1 and CDR2 are SGHTA and FQGNSA. The CDR3 has 15 amino acids. The CDR3 region is CASSQGLAGVGELFF. In DNA, the CDR3 is TGTGCCAGCAGCCAGGGACTAGCGGGGGTCGGGGAGCTGTTTTTT.

The J gene is TRBJ1-1, the V gene TRBV5-4; possibly TRBD1 for D (5 bases). Germline loops: CDR1 SGHNT, CDR2 YYREEE (reference sequence). The V end lost 2 bases, the J end lost 3 bases, and 17 bases lay between the germline ends. The CDR3 runs to 16 residues. CDR3: CASSFGSGGADTEAFF. For the CDR3, the DNA is TGTGCCAGCAGCTTCGGTAGTGGCGGGGCGGACACTGAAGCTTTCTTT.

The chain carries TRBV6-4 and TRBJ2-7, with D perhaps matching TRBD2 (6 bases). The CDR3 totals 13 residues. The V end was cut by 4 bases, the J end by 4 bases, with 11 bases between. Germline CDR1 MRHNA, CDR2 SNTAGT. CDR3 nucleotide sequence: TGTGCCAGCAGTGTATGGGCGGGATACGAGCAGTACTTC. Encoded protein: CASSVWAGYEQYF.

The chain recombines TRBV6-1 with TRBJ1-2; 7 nucleotides match TRBD1. Germline assignment: CDR1 MNHNS and CDR2 SASEGT. With 4 bases clipped from V and 3 bases from J, the junction kept 8 bases outside the gene matches. The CDR3 has 15 amino acids. This chain's CDR3 is CASSAKTGSDYGYTF. The CDR3 nucleotides are TGTGCCAGCAGTGCAAAGACAGGGTCTGACTATGGCTACACCTTC.

The genes are TRBV5-6 and TRBJ1-2, with D unresolved. The germline V gene has CDR1 SGHDT and CDR2 YYEEEE. The CDR3 covers 13 residues. Trimming stripped 7 bases from V and 2 bases from J, with 12 bases between. The CDR3 nucleotides read TGTGCCAGCTCGAGGGAGGTGAACTATGGCTACACCTTC. This gives the protein CASSREVNYGYTF.

This chain links TRBV7-2 with TRBJ1-1; a possible D gene is TRBD1 (5 bases). Germline V gives CDR1 SGHTA, CDR2 FQGNSA. The V end was cut by 6 bases, the J end by 1 base, with 9 bases between. The CDR3 consists of 13 residues. CDR3 residues: CASRGRANTEAFF. DNA for the CDR3: TGTGCCAGCAGGGGCAGGGCGAACACTGAAGCTTTCTTT.

The V call is TRBV5-4, the J call TRBJ1-1; D unresolved. Trimming took off 0 bases at V and 1 base at J, with 7 bases between the two ends. CDR3 size: 14 residues. Germline values: CDR1 SGHNT, CDR2 YYREEE (reference sequence). In DNA form, the CDR3 reads TGTGCCAGCAGCTTGGAAGTCGGGAACACTGAAGCTTTCTTT. It yields the protein CASSLEVGNTEAFF. The full variable domain, with the rest looked up from reference TRBV5-4 and TRBJ1-1, is ETGVTQSPTHLIKTRGQQVTLRCSSQSGHNTVSWYQQALGQGPQFIFQYYREEENGRGNFPPRFSGLQFPNYSSELNVNALELDDSALYLCASSLEVGNTEAFFGQGTRLTVV.

The rearrangement uses TRBV6-4 and TRBJ2-1; TRBD2 aligns across 10 bases. Germline assignment: CDR1 MRHNA and CDR2 SNTAGT. V shed 6 bases, J shed 6 bases, and the junction held 8 bases outside the gene matches. This CDR3 has 15 amino acids. The DNA of the CDR3 is TGTGCCAGCAGCTTCGAGCGGGGGGGCCCCAATGAGCAGTTCTTC. Its translation: CASSFERGGPNEQFF.

The chain employs TRBV9 and TRBJ2-5; D not resolved. V lost 3 bases to trimming and J lost 7 bases, with 13 bases between them. Germline V gives CDR1 SGDLS, CDR2 YYNGEE. The CDR3 covers 13 residues. CDR3 region: CASSERNFGTQYF. Written as DNA, the CDR3 is TGTGCCAGCAGCGAAAGAAACTTCGGGACCCAGTACTTC.

The chain joins TRBV7-2 to TRBJ1-4; possible D gene TRBD1, 5 bases. This CDR3 has 16 amino acids. V lost 2 bases and J 3 bases, leaving 13 bases between the germline ends. Germline CDR1 is SGHTA and CDR2 is FQGNSA. The CDR3 sequence is CASSLLTEGSNEKLFF. CDR3 coding DNA: TGTGCCAGCAGCTTACTTACGGAGGGGTCTAATGAAAAACTGTTTTTT.

CDR3 nucleotides: TGTGCCTGGAGTATAGGGGGTCCGAGCAATCAGCCCCAGCATTTT. Encoded protein: CAWSIGGPSNQPQHF. The chain joins TRBV30 to TRBJ1-5; a possible D gene is TRBD1 (6 bases). The ends were cut back, 2 bases at V and 1 base at J, with 12 bases in the middle. This CDR3 spans 15 amino acids. Germline CDR1 reads GTSNPN; CDR2 reads SVGIG (reference sequence).

The CDR3 region is CASSLGRTGREPQHF. The CDR3, as DNA: TGTGCCAGCAGCTTAGGCCGGACAGGTAGGGAGCCCCAGCATTTT. The chain joins TRBV7-2 to TRBJ1-5; 7 nucleotides line up with TRBD1. The CDR3 runs to 15 residues. V lost 1 base and J lost 8; bases outside the gene matches: 8. Germline lookup yields CDR1 SGHTA and CDR2 FQGNSA.

This chain uses TRBV7-3 with TRBJ2-2; TRBD1 aligns across 7 bases. The CDR3 spans 16 residues. Germline CDR1 is SGHTA and CDR2 is FQGTGA. J was trimmed by 2 bases and V by 5 bases; bases with no gene match: 8. CDR3 amino acids: CASSAQYRGNTGELFF. CDR3 nucleotide sequence: TGTGCCAGCAGCGCCCAGTACAGGGGCAACACCGGGGAGCTGTTTTTT.

This clone came up a few times. The chain joins TRBV19 to TRBJ1-2; a weak D match, TRBD1 (5 bases). Germline CDR1 and CDR2: LNHDA and SQIVND (reference sequence). Trimming took 10 bases from V and 4 from J, leaving 10 bases between them. The length of the CDR3 is 11 residues. The DNA for the CDR3 is TGTGCCACGGGGGGAGCCTATGGCTACACCTTC. Translation gives CATGGAYGYTF.

CDR3 bases: TGTGCCAGCAGCGTAGCTCTAGCGGGGAACACCGGGGAGCTGTTTTTT. Its protein product is CASSVALAGNTGELFF. J is TRBJ2-2 and V is TRBV9, with TRBD2 matching over 8 bases. The CDR3 has 16 amino acids. Germline V gene sequence: CDR1 SGDLS, CDR2 YYNGEE. The trim removed 0 bases at V and 1 base at J, leaving 2 bases unmatched.

This chain links TRBV5-4 with TRBJ2-7, with 7 positions matching TRBD1. This CDR3 spans 13 amino acids. V shed 4 bases and J 1 base; nucleotides not matched to a gene: 2. Germline V gene sequence: CDR1 SGHNT, CDR2 YYREEE (reference sequence). The CDR3 protein is CASSTGQSYEQYF. The CDR3 bases are TGTGCCAGCAGCACGGGACAGTCCTACGAGCAGTACTTC.